This TCR beta chain was documented in a study of early T cells in non-severe SARS-CoV-2 infection. The CDR3 is 18 residues long. Unmatched junction bases numbered 7, after V lost 2 bases and J lost 0 bases. The germline V gene encodes CDR1 ENHRY and CDR2 SYGVKD. Each CDR3 protein gets one entry after TCRdb re-called the 5' RACE reads with MiXCR. This sample has around 60,000 distinct CDR3 sequences; 20% occur once, and the top ten carry 15% to 20%. The V call is TRBV10-3, the J call TRBJ2-3; TRBD2 agrees at 11 bases. The clonotype was recovered from an adult who was a healthcare worker with PCR-confirmed SARS-CoV-2 infection or an uninfected control (not recorded which). Sample: whole blood, taken at baseline. The CDR3 is CAISEGGLAVRSTDTQYF. CDR3 nucleotide sequence: TGTGCCATCAGTGAGGGGGGACTAGCGGTGCGTAGCACAGATACGCAGTATTTT.